This T cell receptor beta chain was captured in a study of T cell responses to AZD1222 COVID-19 vaccine. Study information: Second-dose intervals near 4 or 12 weeks were combined.

The V segment lost 4 bases and the J segment 3 bases; nucleotides outside the gene matches: 8. The germline V gene encodes CDR1 SGHNT and CDR2 YYREEE (reference sequence). This CDR3 is built from 16 residues. Sequencing was performed with immunoSEQ multiplex PCR; in TCRdb, only in-frame clones are kept and a portion is missing. The repertoire holds 150,000 to 200,000 clones, with 75% to 90% as singletons. This sequence was found in an adult in good health. The material was peripheral blood, obtained on day 0 of AZD1222 vaccination. This rearrangement joins TRBV5-4 to TRBJ2-1; TRBD1 matches 9 bases. Written as DNA, the CDR3 is TGTGCCAGCAGCGGGGGGACAGGGCACTTCTACAATGAGCAGTTCTTC. Amino acid sequence: CASSGGTGHFYNEQFF.